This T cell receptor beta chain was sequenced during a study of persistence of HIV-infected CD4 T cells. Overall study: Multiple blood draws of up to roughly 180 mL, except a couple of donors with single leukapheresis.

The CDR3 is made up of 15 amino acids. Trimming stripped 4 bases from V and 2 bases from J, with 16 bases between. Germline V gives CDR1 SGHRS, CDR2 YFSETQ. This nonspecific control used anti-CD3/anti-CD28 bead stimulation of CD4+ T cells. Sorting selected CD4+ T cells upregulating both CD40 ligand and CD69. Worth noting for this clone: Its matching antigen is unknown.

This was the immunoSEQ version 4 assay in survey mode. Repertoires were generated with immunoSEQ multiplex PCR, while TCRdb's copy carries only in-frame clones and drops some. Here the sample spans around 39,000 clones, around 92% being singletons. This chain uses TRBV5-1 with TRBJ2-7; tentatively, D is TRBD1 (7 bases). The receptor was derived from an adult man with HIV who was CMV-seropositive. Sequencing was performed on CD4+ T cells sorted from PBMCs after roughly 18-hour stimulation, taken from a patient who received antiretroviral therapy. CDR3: CASSRLGGSAYEQYF. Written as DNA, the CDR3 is TGCGCCAGCAGCCGACTAGGGGGCTCAGCCTACGAGCAGTACTTC.